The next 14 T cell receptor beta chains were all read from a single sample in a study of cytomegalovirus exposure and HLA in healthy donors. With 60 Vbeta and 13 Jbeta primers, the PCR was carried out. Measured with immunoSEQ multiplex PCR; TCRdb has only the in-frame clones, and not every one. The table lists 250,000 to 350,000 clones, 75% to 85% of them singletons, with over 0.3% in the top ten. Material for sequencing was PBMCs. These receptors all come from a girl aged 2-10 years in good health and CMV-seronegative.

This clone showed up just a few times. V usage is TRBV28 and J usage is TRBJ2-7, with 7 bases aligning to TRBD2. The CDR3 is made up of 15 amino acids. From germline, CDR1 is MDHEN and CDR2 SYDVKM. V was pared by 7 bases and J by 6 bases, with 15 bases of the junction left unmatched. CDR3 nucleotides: TGTGCCAGCACCACGAGCTCGGGGGGTTCGCGCGAGCAGTACTTC. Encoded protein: CASTTSSGGSREQYF.

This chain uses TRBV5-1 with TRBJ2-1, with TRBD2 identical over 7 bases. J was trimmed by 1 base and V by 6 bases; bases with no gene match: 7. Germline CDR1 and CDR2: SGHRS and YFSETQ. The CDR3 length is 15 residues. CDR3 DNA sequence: TGCGCCAGCAAAATCCTAGCGGATTCCTACAATGAGCAGTTCTTC. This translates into CASKILADSYNEQFF. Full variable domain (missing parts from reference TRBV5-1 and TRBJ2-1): KAGVTQTPRYLIKTRGQQVTLSCSPISGHRSVSWYQQTPGQGLQFLFEYFSETQRNKGNFPGRFSGRQFSNSRSEMNVSTLELGDSALYLCASKILADSYNEQFFGPGTRLTVL.

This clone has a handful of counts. CDR3 sequence reads: CASSLFMNTEAFF. For the CDR3, the DNA is TGTGCCAGCAGCTTATTTATGAACACTGAAGCTTTCTTT. The chain joins TRBV7-2 to TRBJ1-1, with D unclear. Between the trimmed V and J ends, which lost 2 bases and 0 bases, there was a span of 4 bases. The length of the CDR3 is 13 residues. The germline gives CDR1 SGHTA, CDR2 FQGNSA. The variable domain in full, with the rest retrieved from reference TRBV7-2 and TRBJ1-1, is GAGVSQSPSNKVTEKGKDVELRCDPISGHTALYWYRQSLGQGLEFLIYFQGNSAPDKSGLPSDRFSAERTGGSVSTLTIQRTQQEDSAVYLCASSLFMNTEAFFGQGTRLTVV.

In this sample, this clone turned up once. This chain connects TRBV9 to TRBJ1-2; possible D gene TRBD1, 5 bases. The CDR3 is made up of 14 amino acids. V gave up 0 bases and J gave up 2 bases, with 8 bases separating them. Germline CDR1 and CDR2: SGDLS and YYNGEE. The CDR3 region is CASSVVGQNYGYTF. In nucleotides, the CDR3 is TGTGCCAGCAGCGTAGTTGGACAAAACTATGGCTACACCTTC.

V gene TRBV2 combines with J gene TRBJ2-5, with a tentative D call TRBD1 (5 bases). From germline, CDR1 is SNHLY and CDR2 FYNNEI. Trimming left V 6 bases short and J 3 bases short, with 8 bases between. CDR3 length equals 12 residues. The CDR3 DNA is TGTGCCAGCAGCCTAGGGGAAGAGACCCAGTACTTC. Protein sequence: CASSLGEETQYF.

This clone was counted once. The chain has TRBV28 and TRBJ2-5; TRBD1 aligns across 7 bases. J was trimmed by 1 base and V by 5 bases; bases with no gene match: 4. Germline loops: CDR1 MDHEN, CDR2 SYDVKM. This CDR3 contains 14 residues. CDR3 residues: CASSLGQTQETQYF. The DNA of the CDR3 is TGTGCCAGCAGTCTGGGACAGACCCAAGAGACCCAGTACTTC.

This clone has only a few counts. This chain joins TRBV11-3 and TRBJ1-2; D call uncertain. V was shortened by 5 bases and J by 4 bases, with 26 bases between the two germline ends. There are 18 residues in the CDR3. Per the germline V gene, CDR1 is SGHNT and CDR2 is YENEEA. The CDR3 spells CASSPGVLTGVKGYGYTF. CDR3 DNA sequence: TGTGCCAGCAGCCCTGGCGTTTTAACGGGAGTTAAGGGCTATGGCTACACCTTC.

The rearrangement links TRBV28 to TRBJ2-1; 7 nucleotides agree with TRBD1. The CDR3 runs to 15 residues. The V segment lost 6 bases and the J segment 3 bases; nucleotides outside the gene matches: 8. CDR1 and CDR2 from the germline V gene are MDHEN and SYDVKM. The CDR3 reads CASREDRAGYNEQFF. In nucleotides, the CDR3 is TGTGCCAGCAGAGAAGACAGGGCTGGCTACAATGAGCAGTTCTTC.

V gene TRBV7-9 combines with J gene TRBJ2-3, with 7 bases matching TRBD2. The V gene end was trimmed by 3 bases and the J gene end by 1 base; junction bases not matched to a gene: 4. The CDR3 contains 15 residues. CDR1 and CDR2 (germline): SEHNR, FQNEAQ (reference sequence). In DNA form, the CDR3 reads TGTGCCAGCAGCTTCCCTAGCGGCCGCACAGATACGCAGTATTTT. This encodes CASSFPSGRTDTQYF.

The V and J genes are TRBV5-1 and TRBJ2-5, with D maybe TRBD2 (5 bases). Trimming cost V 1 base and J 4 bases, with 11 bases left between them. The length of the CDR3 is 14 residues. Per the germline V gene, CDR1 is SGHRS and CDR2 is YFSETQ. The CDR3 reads CASSLMGDGETQYF. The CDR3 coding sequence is TGCGCCAGCAGCTTGATGGGAGATGGAGAGACCCAGTACTTC.

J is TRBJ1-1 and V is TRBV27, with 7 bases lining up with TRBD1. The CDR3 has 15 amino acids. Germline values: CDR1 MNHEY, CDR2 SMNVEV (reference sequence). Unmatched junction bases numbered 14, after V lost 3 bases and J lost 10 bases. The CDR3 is CASSFLGTDSTAAFF. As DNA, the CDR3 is TGTGCCAGCAGTTTCCTGGGGACAGATTCTACAGCAGCTTTCTTT.

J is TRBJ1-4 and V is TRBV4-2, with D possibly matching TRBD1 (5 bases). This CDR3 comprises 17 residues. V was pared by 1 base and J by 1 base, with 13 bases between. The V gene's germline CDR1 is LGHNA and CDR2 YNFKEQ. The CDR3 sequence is CASSQGGGAGTNEKLFF. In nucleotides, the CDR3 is TGTGCCAGCAGCCAAGGAGGAGGGGCTGGAACTAATGAAAAACTGTTTTTT.

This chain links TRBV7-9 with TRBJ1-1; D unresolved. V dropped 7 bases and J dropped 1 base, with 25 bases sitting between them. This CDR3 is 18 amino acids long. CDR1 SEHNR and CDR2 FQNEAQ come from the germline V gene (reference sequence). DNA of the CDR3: TGTGCCAGCACCCCACCGTATCGGGGTTTGCGGCAGAACACTGAAGCTTTCTTT. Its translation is CASTPPYRGLRQNTEAFF.

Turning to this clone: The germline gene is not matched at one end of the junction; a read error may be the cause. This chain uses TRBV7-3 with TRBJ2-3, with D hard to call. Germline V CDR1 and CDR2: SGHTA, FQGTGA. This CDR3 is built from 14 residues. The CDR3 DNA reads TGTGCCAGCAGCCTAACGGGCACCTCAGATACGCAGTATTTT. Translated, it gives CASSLTGTSDTQYF.